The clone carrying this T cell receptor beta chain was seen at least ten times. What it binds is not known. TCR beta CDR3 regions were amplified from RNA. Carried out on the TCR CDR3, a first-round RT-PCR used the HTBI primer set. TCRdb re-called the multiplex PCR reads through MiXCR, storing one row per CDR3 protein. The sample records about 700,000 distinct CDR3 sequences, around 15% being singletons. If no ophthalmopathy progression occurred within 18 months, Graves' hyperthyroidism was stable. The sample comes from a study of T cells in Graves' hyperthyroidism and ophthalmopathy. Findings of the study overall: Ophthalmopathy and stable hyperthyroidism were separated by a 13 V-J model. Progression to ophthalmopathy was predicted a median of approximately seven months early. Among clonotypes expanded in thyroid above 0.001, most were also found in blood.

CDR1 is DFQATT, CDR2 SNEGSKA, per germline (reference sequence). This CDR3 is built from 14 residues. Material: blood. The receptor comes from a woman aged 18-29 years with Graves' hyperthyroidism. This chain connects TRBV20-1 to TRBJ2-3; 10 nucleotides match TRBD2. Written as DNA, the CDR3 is TGCAGGACCTTCGATAGCGGGAGGTCAGATACGCAGTATTTT. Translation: CRTFDSGRSDTQYF.